This T cell receptor beta chain was profiled in a study of immune evolution from preneoplasia to lung adenocarcinoma. With V trimmed by 3 bases and J by 4 bases, 9 bases remained unmatched. Germline V lookup: CDR1 SGDLS, CDR2 YYNGEE. The CDR3 length is 17 residues. Profiling relied on immunoSEQ multiplex PCR, and the TCRdb table lists in-frame clones only, not all of them. This table holds approximately 9,000 clones, around 75% found once. The chain employs TRBV9 and TRBJ2-1, with 11 bases lining up with TRBD2. The sequence came from a donor older than 65 with lung adenocarcinoma. The source material was FFPE minimally invasive lung adenocarcinoma tissue. CDR3 nucleotide sequence: TGTGCCAGCAGCGCCCTAGCGGGAGGCCGCCTTTACAATGAGCAGTTCTTC. Encoded protein: CASSALAGGRLYNEQFF.